This entry lists 4 T cell receptor beta chains sequenced from one sample in a study of T-cell memory formation after mild COVID-19. TCRdb passed the 5' RACE reads through MiXCR, listing each CDR3 protein once. The sample gives under 700,000 distinct CDR3 sequences, roughly 22% of which show up once; about an eighth is in the top ten. Sequenced material: PBMCs or a T cell subset sorted from them (not recorded which). The source of these receptors is an adult woman who had mild COVID-19 (a few samples of this study predate the infection). Cell type and time point are not known.

The sample holds one count of this clonotype. The chain combines TRBV4-1 with TRBJ2-1; D unclear. This CDR3 contains 14 residues. V was pared by 0 bases and J by 5 bases, with 8 bases between. CDR1 and CDR2 from the germline V gene are MGHRA and YSYEKL. CDR3 residues: CASSQDEGNNEQFF. CDR3 in DNA: TGCGCCAGCAGCCAAGATGAAGGGAACAATGAGCAGTTCTTC.

There are a few counts of this clonotype. The V gene is TRBV12-3 or TRBV12-4, the J gene TRBJ2-5, with 7 bases that match TRBD1. The CDR3 spans 14 residues. Trimming took 5 bases from V and 2 from J; bases not matched to a gene: 5. Here the CDR3 reads CASSPKGQQETQYF. In DNA form, the CDR3 reads TGTGCCAGCAGTCCGAAGGGACAGCAAGAGACCCAGTACTTC.

A few counts support this clonotype. The rearrangement links TRBV6-5 to TRBJ2-7; tentative D call: TRBD2 (6 bases). The V gene's germline CDR1 is MNHEY and CDR2 SVGAGI. There are 16 residues in the CDR3. V dropped 0 bases and J dropped 3 bases, with 15 bases sitting between them. CDR3 nucleotide sequence: TGTGCCAGCAGTTACTCCCAGATTTTTAGCGGCTACGAGCAGTACTTC. This sequence encodes CASSYSQIFSGYEQYF.

This clonotype was counted between two and nine times. V gene TRBV5-1 combines with J gene TRBJ2-4, with D possibly called TRBD1 or TRBD2 (6 bases each). Looked up from germline, CDR1 is SGHRS and CDR2 is YFSETQ. The CDR3 extends over 15 amino acids. V lost 4 bases and J lost 1, with 12 bases in between. The CDR3 sequence is CASSPGAAAKNIQYF. Written as DNA, the CDR3 is TGCGCCAGCAGCCCGGGGGCTGCTGCCAAAAACATTCAGTACTTC.